The next 32 T cell receptor beta chains were all read from a single sample in a study of response to subunit inactivated influenza vaccine. Each CDR3 protein is one row after TCRdb ran MiXCR on the RT-PCR reads. Here the sample spans roughly 500,000 distinct CDR3 sequences, 16% being singletons. This material consisted of CD4+ T cells sorted from PBMCs, taken about 23 months after vaccination. Receptor source: a man aged 50 to 69 who received an inactivated influenza vaccine.

The chain links TRBV20-1 to TRBJ2-5, with TRBD1 as a possible D gene (6 bases). CDR1 and CDR2 from the germline V gene are DFQATT and SNEGSKA (reference sequence). The CDR3 has 14 amino acids. V shed 0 bases and J shed 5 bases, with 13 bases lying between them. Here the CDR3 DNA reads TGCAGTGCTAGAGATTTCAGGGGTGGGGAGACCCAGTACTTC. This codes for CSARDFRGGETQYF.

This clonotype was seen more than once but under ten times. The chain recombines TRBV12-3 or TRBV12-4 with TRBJ2-3; 10 bases are shared with TRBD2. V shed 8 bases and J 2 bases; nucleotides not matched to a gene: 4. The CDR3 covers 14 residues. The DNA of the CDR3 is TGTGCCAGCCAAAGCGGGAGGGCCACAGATACGCAGTATTTT. Its protein product is CASQSGRATDTQYF.

This clonotype was seen ten or more times. V usage is TRBV15 and J usage is TRBJ2-1; D is possibly TRBD2 (5 bases). The CDR3 is 15 amino acids. Deletions cut 0 bases from V and 1 base from J, with 7 bases between. Looked up from germline, CDR1 is LNHNV and CDR2 is YYDKDF (reference sequence). CDR3: CATSRDPGSYNEQFF. The DNA of the CDR3 is TGTGCCACCAGCAGAGACCCGGGATCCTACAATGAGCAGTTCTTC.

This clonotype was counted between two and nine times. The rearrangement joins TRBV30 to TRBJ2-1; weak D call: TRBD2 (6 bases). This CDR3 has 16 amino acids. The V gene lost 1 base and the J gene lost 0 bases, with 13 bases spanning the gap. In germline, CDR1 is GTSNPN, CDR2 SVGIG (reference sequence). The CDR3 loop reads CAWSDQTRSSYNEQFF. CDR3 nucleotides: TGTGCCTGGAGTGACCAGACTAGGAGCTCCTACAATGAGCAGTTCTTC.

This clonotype was seen a handful of times. The CDR3 nucleotides read TGCGCCAGCAGCGGTAGGATCGCTTGGGGCTACACCTTC. Translation: CASSGRIAWGYTF. The chain employs TRBV10-2 and TRBJ1-2, with unresolved D. Germline V gene sequence: CDR1 WSHSY, CDR2 SAAADI. This CDR3 is built from 13 residues. Trimming took 6 bases from V and 8 from J, leaving 16 bases between them.

This rearrangement joins TRBV7-9 to TRBJ2-6; the D gene is possibly TRBD1 (6 bases). Germline V CDR1 and CDR2: SEHNR, FQNEAQ (reference sequence). V gave up 7 bases and J gave up 4 bases, with 14 bases separating them. The CDR3 is 15 amino acids. The CDR3 spells CASTNRAPGANVLTF. In DNA, the CDR3 is TGTGCCAGCACTAACAGGGCTCCCGGGGCCAACGTCCTGACTTTC. The full variable domain, its missing parts supplied by reference TRBV7-9 and TRBJ2-6, is DTGVSQNPRHKITKRGQNVTFRCDPISEHNRLYWYRQTLGQGPEFLTYFQNEAQLEKSRLLSDRFSAERPKGSFSTLEIQRTEQGDSAMYLCASTNRAPGANVLTFGAGSRLTVL.

The gene calls are TRBV2 and TRBJ2-7; possibly TRBD1 for D (5 bases). Trimming cost V 6 bases and J 4 bases, with 10 bases left between them. CDR1 and CDR2 (germline): SNHLY, FYNNEI. This CDR3 is 12 amino acids long. In DNA, the CDR3 is TGTGCCAGCAGGGATGACAGTTACGAGCAGTACTTC. Translation gives CASRDDSYEQYF.

As regards this clonotype: At one end, the junction sequence differs from germline, possibly due to a read error. The chain employs TRBV15 and TRBJ2-3; 13 nucleotides match TRBD2. Germline assignment: CDR1 LNHNV and CDR2 YYDKDF (reference sequence). This CDR3 has 16 amino acids. The CDR3 loop is CATSRLRLAGGDTQYF. As DNA, the CDR3 is TGCGCCACCAGCAGACTCAGACTAGCGGGGGGCGATACGCAGTATTTT.

In this sample, this clonotype turned up a few times. The chain links TRBV3-1 to TRBJ1-2, with 8 bases lining up with TRBD1. CDR3 length: 12 residues. The V gene end was trimmed by 5 bases and the J gene end by 8 bases; junction bases not matched to a gene: 4. Germline lookup yields CDR1 LGHDT and CDR2 YNNKEL (reference sequence). DNA for the CDR3: TGTGCCAGCAGCGGACAGGGTCAAGGCTACACCTTC. This codes for CASSGQGQGYTF.

In this sample, this clonotype turned up a few times. The chain links TRBV7-9 to TRBJ2-2; no definite D call. V lost 3 bases and J lost 0, with 5 bases in between. This CDR3 contains 14 residues. Germline loops: CDR1 SEHNR, CDR2 FQNEAQ (reference sequence). CDR3 amino acids: CASSLRTNTGELFF. CDR3 DNA sequence: TGTGCCAGCAGCTTGAGGACGAACACCGGGGAGCTGTTTTTT.

The chain uses TRBV7-8 and TRBJ1-1, with 8 bases aligning to TRBD1. CDR3 length: 15 residues. J lost 4 bases, V lost 2 bases, and 6 bases had no gene match. Germline V gives CDR1 SGHVS, CDR2 FQNEAQ. The CDR3 nucleotides read TGTGCCAGCAGCTTAAAGGACAGGGTCCCCACTGAAGCTTTCTTT. Residues: CASSLKDRVPTEAFF.

This clonotype was detected only a few times. The chain is built from TRBV6-2 or TRBV6-3 and TRBJ2-1; 10 positions agree with TRBD1. Germline values: CDR1 MNHEY, CDR2 SVGEGT. V lost 5 bases, J lost 9 bases, and 10 bases stayed unmatched. This CDR3 is built from 15 residues. CDR3 sequence reads: CASSQTRQGAAEQFF. The CDR3 DNA is TGTGCCAGCAGTCAGACCAGACAGGGGGCAGCTGAGCAGTTCTTC.

The genes are TRBV10-2 and TRBJ1-2; 8 bases agree with TRBD1. After removal of 3 bases from V and 5 bases from J, the junction contained 8 bases not matched to a gene. This CDR3 has 15 residues. CDR1 is WSHSY, CDR2 SAAADI, per germline. The CDR3 DNA is TGCGCCAGCAGTGATTCCAGGGGGCGAGGATATGGCTACACCTTC. This sequence encodes CASSDSRGRGYGYTF.

A few counts support this clonotype. The chain employs TRBV15 and TRBJ1-4; D is unclear. The V gene's germline CDR1 is LNHNV and CDR2 YYDKDF (reference sequence). This CDR3 is built from 15 residues. V gave up 4 bases and J gave up 7 bases, with 16 bases separating them. Here the CDR3 reads CATSNVGRMGEKLFF. CDR3 nucleotide sequence: TGTGCCACCAGCAATGTGGGCAGGATGGGTGAAAAACTGTTTTTT.

This clonotype has just a few counts. The chain employs TRBV10-3 and TRBJ2-7; 11 nucleotides match TRBD2. The V gene end was trimmed by 2 bases and the J gene end by 3 bases; junction bases not matched to a gene: 6. The CDR3 loop spans 16 amino acids. Germline V lookup: CDR1 ENHRY, CDR2 SYGVKD. The CDR3 nucleotides read TGTGCCATCAGTGAGGGTGGGACTAGCGGAGGCTACGAGCAGTACTTC. Translation: CAISEGGTSGGYEQYF.

The V gene is TRBV6-1, the J gene TRBJ2-7; tentatively, D is TRBD1 (6 bases). V lost 7 bases and J 0 bases, leaving 22 bases between the germline ends. Germline V gene data show CDR1 as MNHNS and CDR2 as SASEGT. The CDR3 is 17 amino acids. The CDR3 protein is CASIVGTTGFPSYEQYF. CDR3 in DNA: TGTGCCAGCATCGTAGGGACAACAGGGTTCCCCTCCTACGAGCAGTACTTC.

This clonotype was found many times. The J gene is TRBJ2-3, the V gene TRBV4-2, with D possibly being TRBD1 or TRBD2 (6 bases each). Trimming cost V 3 bases and J 6 bases, with 10 bases left between them. The V gene's germline CDR1 is LGHNA and CDR2 YNFKEQ. There are 13 residues in the CDR3. CDR3 DNA: TGTGCCAGCAGCCAGACTAGGGGGGATACGCAGTATTTT. It is translated as CASSQTRGDTQYF.

This clonotype was detected a few times. V gene TRBV5-4 combines with J gene TRBJ2-3; D gene uncertain. The V gene lost 0 bases and the J gene lost 4 bases, with 9 bases spanning the gap. This CDR3 spans 14 amino acids. Germline V gene data show CDR1 as SGHNT and CDR2 as YYREEE (reference sequence). CDR3 bases: TGTGCCAGCAGCTTGGCACGATCAGCAGATACGCAGTATTTT. Its translation: CASSLARSADTQYF.

This clonotype was detected many times. V gene TRBV12-3 or TRBV12-4 combines with J gene TRBJ2-1; 8 nucleotides agree with TRBD1. Trimming removed 2 bases from V and 4 bases from J; junction bases left unmatched: 7. CDR3 length: 16 residues. The CDR3 DNA is TGTGCCAGCAGTTTAAGTCAGGGGGCCGGATACAATGAGCAGTTCTTC. It codes for CASSLSQGAGYNEQFF.

In this sample, this clonotype turned up many times. The V call is TRBV2, the J call TRBJ2-7; 10 bases are shared with TRBD1. J was trimmed by 0 bases and V by 7 bases; bases with no gene match: 6. Germline CDR1 and CDR2: SNHLY and FYNNEI. This CDR3 has 15 amino acids. CDR3 region: CASTQDRGYSYEQYF. CDR3 DNA: TGTGCCAGCACCCAGGACAGGGGGTACTCCTACGAGCAGTACTTC.

This clonotype was counted a few times. The chain has TRBV12-3 or TRBV12-4 and TRBJ1-4, with D unclear. This CDR3 comprises 16 residues. V was trimmed by 3 bases and J by 3 bases, leaving 14 bases between them. The CDR3: CASSFFQAGANEKLFF. The DNA of the CDR3 is TGTGCCAGCAGTTTTTTCCAGGCGGGTGCTAATGAAAAACTGTTTTTT.

V and J are TRBV6-1 and TRBJ2-5; a possible D gene is TRBD1 (6 bases). The V and J ends lost 6 bases and 2 bases respectively, with 16 bases between them. Germline CDR1 and CDR2: MNHNS and SASEGT. The CDR3 totals 15 residues. CDR3 nucleotides: TGTGCCAGCAGCACGGGACAAACAAGGCAAGAGACCCAGTACTTC. Its translation is CASSTGQTRQETQYF.

The chain has TRBV6-5 and TRBJ2-7; tentative D call: TRBD1 (5 bases). V was trimmed by 4 bases and J by 2 bases, leaving 15 bases between them. CDR3 size: 15 residues. CDR1 MNHEY and CDR2 SVGAGI come from the germline V gene. DNA for the CDR3: TGTGCCAGCAGTTCAGGGCTAGGGGATACCTACGAGCAGTACTTC. Protein product: CASSSGLGDTYEQYF.

The J gene is TRBJ2-4, the V gene TRBV12-3 or TRBV12-4; D perhaps matches TRBD1 (6 bases). The V end was cut by 6 bases, the J end by 7 bases, with 13 bases between. This CDR3 has 13 amino acids. In DNA, the CDR3 is TGTGCCAGCAGCACTCAGGGGTTCAACATTCAGTACTTC. Translation gives CASSTQGFNIQYF.

The V and J genes are TRBV15 and TRBJ1-4; D is ambiguous. The germline V gene encodes CDR1 LNHNV and CDR2 YYDKDF (reference sequence). The CDR3 runs to 15 residues. The V end was cut by 0 bases, the J end by 2 bases, with 7 bases between. CDR3: CATSRDARTNEKLFF. CDR3 sequence (DNA): TGTGCCACCAGCAGAGACGCAAGGACTAATGAAAAACTGTTTTTT.

The chain links TRBV10-2 to TRBJ2-3, with D perhaps given as TRBD1 or TRBD2 (5 bases each). V lost 5 bases to trimming and J lost 6 bases, with 15 bases between them. Germline V gives CDR1 WSHSY, CDR2 SAAADI. This CDR3 has 14 amino acids. This chain's CDR3 is CASSPGAGMDTQYF. The CDR3 nucleotides read TGCGCCAGCAGTCCCGGGGCTGGGATGGATACGCAGTATTTT.

This sequence joins TRBV30 and TRBJ2-2; D not resolved. V lost 0 bases and J 5 bases, leaving 10 bases between the germline ends. The germline gives CDR1 GTSNPN, CDR2 SVGIG (reference sequence). This CDR3 region has 14 residues. CDR3 nucleotides: TGTGCCTGGAGTGTAAAGGGTCGGACCGGGGAGCTGTTTTTT. Amino acids: CAWSVKGRTGELFF.

The chain is built from TRBV12-3 or TRBV12-4 and TRBJ2-7, with TRBD1 matching 10 bases. The CDR3 has 15 amino acids. V gave up 6 bases and J gave up 4 bases; unmatched junction bases: 9. For the CDR3, the DNA is TGTGCCAGCAGCTATGGACAGGGGGGATGGTACGAGCAGTACTTC. Translating it yields CASSYGQGGWYEQYF.

V usage is TRBV5-1 and J usage is TRBJ2-5; 10 bases line up with TRBD1. Germline V lookup: CDR1 SGHRS, CDR2 YFSETQ. The V segment lost 5 bases and the J segment 5 bases; nucleotides outside the gene matches: 6. The CDR3 runs to 14 residues. CDR3 amino acids: CASRARGQGETQYF. Here the CDR3 DNA reads TGCGCCAGCAGAGCCCGGGGACAGGGGGAGACCCAGTACTTC.

This clonotype came up a few times. The chain joins TRBV7-9 to TRBJ2-2; the match to TRBD1 covers 7 bases. CDR1 is SEHNR and CDR2 is FQNEAQ in the germline V gene (reference sequence). CDR3 length: 15 amino acids. The trim removed 4 bases at V and 3 bases at J, leaving 5 bases unmatched. CDR3 protein: CASSSGGWDTGELFF. The CDR3, as DNA: TGTGCCAGCAGCTCAGGGGGATGGGACACCGGGGAGCTGTTTTTT.

This clonotype was detected ten times or more. A junction boundary mismatches the germline segment, possibly from a read error. The chain carries TRBV29-1 and TRBJ1-1; no firm D call. The CDR3 loop spans 13 amino acids. In germline, CDR1 is SQVTM, CDR2 ANQGSEA. CDR3 sequence: CSAGGRSNTEASF. CDR3 nucleotide sequence: TGCAGCGCCGGAGGACGGTCGAACACTGAAGCTTCCTTT. The full variable domain, rest sourced from reference TRBV29-1 and TRBJ1-1, is SAVISQKPSRDICQRGTSLTIQCQVDSQVTMMFWYRQQPGQSLTLIATANQGSEATYESGFVIDKFPISRPNLTFSTLTVSNMSPEDSSIYLCSAGGRSNTEASFGQGTRLTVV.

CDR3 amino acids: CASRAGTAVYEQYF. CDR3 bases: TGTGCCAGCAGAGCGGGGACCGCGGTCTACGAGCAGTACTTC. This chain uses TRBV12-3 or TRBV12-4 with TRBJ2-7; 7 nucleotides agree with TRBD2. The CDR3 totals 14 residues. The V segment lost 6 bases and the J segment 3 bases; nucleotides outside the gene matches: 8.